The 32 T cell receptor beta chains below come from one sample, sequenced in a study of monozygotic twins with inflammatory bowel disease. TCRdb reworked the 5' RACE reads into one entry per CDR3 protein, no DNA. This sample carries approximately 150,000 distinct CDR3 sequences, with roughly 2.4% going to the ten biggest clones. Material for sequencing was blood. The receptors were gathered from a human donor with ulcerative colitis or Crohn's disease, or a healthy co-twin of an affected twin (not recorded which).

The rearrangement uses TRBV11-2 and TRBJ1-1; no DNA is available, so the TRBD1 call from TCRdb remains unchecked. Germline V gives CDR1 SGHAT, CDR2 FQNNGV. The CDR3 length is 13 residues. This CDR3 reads CASSWDIDTEAFF.

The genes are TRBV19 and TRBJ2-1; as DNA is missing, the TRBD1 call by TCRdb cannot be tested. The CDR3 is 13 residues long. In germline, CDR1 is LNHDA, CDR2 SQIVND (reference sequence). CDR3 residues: CARGGQPDNEQFF.

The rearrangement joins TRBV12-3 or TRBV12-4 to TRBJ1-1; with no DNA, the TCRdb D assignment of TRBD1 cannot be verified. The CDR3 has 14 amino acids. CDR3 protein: CASSPEGDNTEAFF.

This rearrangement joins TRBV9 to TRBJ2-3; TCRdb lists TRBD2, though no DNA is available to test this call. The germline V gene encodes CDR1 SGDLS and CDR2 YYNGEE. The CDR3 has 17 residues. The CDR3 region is CASSPTLASGGLDTQYF.

The CDR3 region is CASSGDISDTQYF. V gene TRBV13 combines with J gene TRBJ2-3; the TRBD1 assignment by TCRdb is unverifiable without DNA. Per the germline V gene, CDR1 is PRHDT and CDR2 is FYEKMQ (reference sequence). The CDR3 runs 13 residues.

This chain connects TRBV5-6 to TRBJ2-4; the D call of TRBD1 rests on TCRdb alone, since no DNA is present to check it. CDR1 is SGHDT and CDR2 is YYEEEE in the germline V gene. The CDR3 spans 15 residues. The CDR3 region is CASSLEGTPRNIQYF.

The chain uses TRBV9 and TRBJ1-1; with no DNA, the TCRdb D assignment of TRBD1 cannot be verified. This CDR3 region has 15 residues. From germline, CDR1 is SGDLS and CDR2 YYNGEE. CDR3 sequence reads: CASSIDGTGNTEAFF. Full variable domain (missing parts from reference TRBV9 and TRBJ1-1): DSGVTQTPKHLITATGQRVTLRCSPRSGDLSVYWYQQSLDQGLQFLIQYYNGEERAKGNILERFSAQQFPDLHSELNLSSLELGDSALYFCASSIDGTGNTEAFFGQGTRLTVV.

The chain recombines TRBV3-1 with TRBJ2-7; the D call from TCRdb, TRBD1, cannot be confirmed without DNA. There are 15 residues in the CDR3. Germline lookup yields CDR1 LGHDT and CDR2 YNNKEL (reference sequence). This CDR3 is CASSQRAGESYEQYF.

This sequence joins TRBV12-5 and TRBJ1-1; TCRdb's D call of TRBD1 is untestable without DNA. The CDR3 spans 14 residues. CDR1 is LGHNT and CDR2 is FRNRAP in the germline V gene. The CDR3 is CASGAGQMNTEAFF.

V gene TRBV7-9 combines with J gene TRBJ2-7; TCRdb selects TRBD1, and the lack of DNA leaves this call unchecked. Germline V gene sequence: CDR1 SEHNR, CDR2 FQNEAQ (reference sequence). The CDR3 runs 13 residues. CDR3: CASSLAGAQEQYF.

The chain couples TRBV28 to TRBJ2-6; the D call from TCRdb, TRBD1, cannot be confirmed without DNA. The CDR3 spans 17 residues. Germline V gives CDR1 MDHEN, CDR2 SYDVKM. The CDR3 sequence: CASSYNPSGAGANVLTF.

This CDR3 reads CASSPRRENTEAFF. The rearrangement links TRBV9 to TRBJ1-1. The CDR3 loop spans 14 amino acids. Germline CDR1 reads SGDLS; CDR2 reads YYNGEE.

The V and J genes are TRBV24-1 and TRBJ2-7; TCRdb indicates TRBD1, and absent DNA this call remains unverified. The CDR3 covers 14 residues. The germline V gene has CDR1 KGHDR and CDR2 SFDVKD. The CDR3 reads CATSDAGGGYEQYF.

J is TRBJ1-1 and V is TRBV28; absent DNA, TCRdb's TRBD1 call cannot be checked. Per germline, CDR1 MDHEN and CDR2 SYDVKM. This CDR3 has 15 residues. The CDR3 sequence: CASRPPGPGNTEAFF. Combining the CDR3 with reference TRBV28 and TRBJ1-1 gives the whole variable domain DVKVTQSSRYLVKRTGEKVFLECVQDMDHENMFWYRQDPGLGLRLIYFSYDVKMKEKGDIPEGYSVSREKKERFSLILESASTNQTSMYLCASRPPGPGNTEAFFGQGTRLTVV.

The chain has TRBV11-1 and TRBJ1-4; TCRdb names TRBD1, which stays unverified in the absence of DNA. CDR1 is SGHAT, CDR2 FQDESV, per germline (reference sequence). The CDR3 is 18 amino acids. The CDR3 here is CASSLASGTGPKNEKLFF.

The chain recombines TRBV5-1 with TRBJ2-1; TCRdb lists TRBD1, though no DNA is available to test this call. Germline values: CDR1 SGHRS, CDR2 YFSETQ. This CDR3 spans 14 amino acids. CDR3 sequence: CASSAGTDYNEQFF.

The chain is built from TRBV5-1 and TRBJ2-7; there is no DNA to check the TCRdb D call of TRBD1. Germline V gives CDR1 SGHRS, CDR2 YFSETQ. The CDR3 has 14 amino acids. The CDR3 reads CASSLAGDKSEQYF.

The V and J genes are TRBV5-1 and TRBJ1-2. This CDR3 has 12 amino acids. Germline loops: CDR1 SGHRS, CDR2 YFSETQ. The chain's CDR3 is CASRRQKDGYTF.

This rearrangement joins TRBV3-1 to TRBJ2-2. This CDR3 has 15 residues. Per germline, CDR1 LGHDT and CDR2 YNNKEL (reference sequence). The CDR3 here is CASSQDWQHTGELFF.

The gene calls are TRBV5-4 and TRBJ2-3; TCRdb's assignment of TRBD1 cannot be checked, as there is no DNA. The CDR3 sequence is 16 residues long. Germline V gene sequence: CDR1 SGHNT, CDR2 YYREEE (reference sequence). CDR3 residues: CASSPSAGQSTDTQYF.

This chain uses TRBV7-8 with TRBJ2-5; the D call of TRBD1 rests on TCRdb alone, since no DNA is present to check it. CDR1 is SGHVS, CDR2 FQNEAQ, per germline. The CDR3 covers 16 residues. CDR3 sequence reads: CASNSGPRGHRETQYF.

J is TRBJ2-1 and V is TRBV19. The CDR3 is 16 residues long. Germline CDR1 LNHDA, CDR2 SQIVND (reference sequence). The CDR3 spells CASSIRARSSYNEQFF.

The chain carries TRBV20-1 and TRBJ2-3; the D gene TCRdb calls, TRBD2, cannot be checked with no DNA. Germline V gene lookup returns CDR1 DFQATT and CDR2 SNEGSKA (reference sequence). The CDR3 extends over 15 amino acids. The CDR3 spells CGATRLAGGTDTQYF.

This chain's CDR3 is CNASGGRVFFNEQFF. V and J are TRBV20-1 and TRBJ2-1; the TCRdb call, TRBD1, lacks DNA for checking. CDR1 and CDR2 from the germline V gene are DFQATT and SNEGSKA (reference sequence). CDR3 length: 15 amino acids.

CDR3: CASSLGQGAHSPLHF. The chain joins TRBV5-1 to TRBJ1-6; TCRdb returns TRBD1, unconfirmable since there is no DNA. The V gene's germline CDR1 is SGHRS and CDR2 YFSETQ. The CDR3 totals 15 residues.

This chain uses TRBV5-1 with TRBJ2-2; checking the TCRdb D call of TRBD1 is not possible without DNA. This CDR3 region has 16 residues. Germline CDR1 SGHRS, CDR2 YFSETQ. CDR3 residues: CASSLSGTGNTGELFF.

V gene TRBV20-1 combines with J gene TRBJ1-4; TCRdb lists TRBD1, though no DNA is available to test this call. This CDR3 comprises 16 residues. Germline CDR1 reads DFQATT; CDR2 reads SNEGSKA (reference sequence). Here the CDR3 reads CSASPRGGQGLEKLFF.

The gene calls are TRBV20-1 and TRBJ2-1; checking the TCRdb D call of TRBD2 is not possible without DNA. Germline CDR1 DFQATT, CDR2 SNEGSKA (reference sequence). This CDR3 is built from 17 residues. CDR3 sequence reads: CSAPLRTSGYSYNEQFF.

The CDR3 reads CASSFFGGAEAFF. The rearrangement links TRBV7-9 to TRBJ1-1; the D call of TRBD1 rests on TCRdb alone, since no DNA is present to check it. Germline loops: CDR1 SEHNR, CDR2 FQNEAQ (reference sequence). This CDR3 comprises 13 residues.

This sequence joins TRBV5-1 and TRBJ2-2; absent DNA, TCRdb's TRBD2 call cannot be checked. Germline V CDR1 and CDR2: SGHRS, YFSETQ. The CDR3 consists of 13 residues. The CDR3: CASSLGAPGELFF. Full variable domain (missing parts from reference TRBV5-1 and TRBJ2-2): KAGVTQTPRYLIKTRGQQVTLSCSPISGHRSVSWYQQTPGQGLQFLFEYFSETQRNKGNFPGRFSGRQFSNSRSEMNVSTLELGDSALYLCASSLGAPGELFFGEGSRLTVL.

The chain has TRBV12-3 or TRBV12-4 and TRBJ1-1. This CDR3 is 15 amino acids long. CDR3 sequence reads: CASSLAFGMNTEAFF.

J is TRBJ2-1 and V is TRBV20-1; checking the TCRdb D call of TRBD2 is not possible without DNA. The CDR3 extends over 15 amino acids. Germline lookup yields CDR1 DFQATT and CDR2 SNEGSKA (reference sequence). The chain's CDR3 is CSARDVAGAPNEQFF.